This entry lists 18 T cell receptor beta chains sequenced from one sample in a study of OX40 agonist ivuxolimab in advanced cancers. This table comes from immunoSEQ multiplex PCR, and its TCRdb copy is limited to in-frame clones, with some not included. The sample holds about 130,000 clones, 90% seen once. The material was CD4+ or CD8+ T cells sorted from blood, obtained in a trial of the OX40 agonist ivuxolimab. The receptors derive from an adult with an advanced solid tumor such as melanoma, head and neck, liver or kidney cancer.

The chain uses TRBV29-1 and TRBJ2-7, with D unresolved. Germline values: CDR1 SQVTM, CDR2 ANQGSEA. Deletions cut 4 bases from V and 0 bases from J, with 10 bases between. This CDR3 comprises 13 residues. CDR3 nucleotide sequence: TGCAGCGTTGCAATACGGCCCTCCTACGAGCAGTACTTC. Protein: CSVAIRPSYEQYF.

The rearrangement joins TRBV5-5 to TRBJ2-7; D possibly corresponds to TRBD2 (7 bases). Germline CDR1 and CDR2: SGHKS and YYEKEE (reference sequence). The CDR3 is 15 residues long. V lost 4 bases, J lost 5 bases, and 19 bases lay in between. This CDR3 reads CASSPRGGGGHEQYF. CDR3 nucleotides: TGTGCCAGCAGCCCCCGCGGGGGCGGAGGCCACGAGCAGTACTTC.

This clone was seen once. The chain is built from TRBV6-6 and TRBJ2-2, with D perhaps TRBD2 (6 bases). Looked up from germline, CDR1 is MNHNY and CDR2 is SVGAGI (reference sequence). The CDR3 contains 16 residues. V was cut by 2 bases and J by 7 bases, with 17 bases left in between. The CDR3 protein is CASSYRDHRGSGELFF. DNA of the CDR3: TGTGCCAGCAGTTACCGGGACCACCGGGGGAGCGGGGAGCTGTTTTTT.

The chain carries TRBV28 and TRBJ2-1; D not certain. The V end was cut by 2 bases, the J end by 6 bases, with 17 bases between. This CDR3 spans 16 amino acids. Per the germline V gene, CDR1 is MDHEN and CDR2 is SYDVKM. CDR3 DNA sequence: TGTGCCAGCAGTTTAGACCTAGTTAATTTCGGCAATGAGCAGTTCTTC. This translates into CASSLDLVNFGNEQFF. The entire variable domain, with the rest obtained from reference TRBV28 and TRBJ2-1, is as follows: DVKVTQSSRYLVKRTGEKVFLECVQDMDHENMFWYRQDPGLGLRLIYFSYDVKMKEKGDIPEGYSVSREKKERFSLILESASTNQTSMYLCASSLDLVNFGNEQFFGPGTRLTVL.

The chain uses TRBV5-4 and TRBJ1-5; D gene uncertain. Trimming cost V 0 bases and J 7 bases, with 5 bases left between them. The CDR3 spans 12 residues. CDR1 and CDR2 (germline): SGHNT, YYREEE (reference sequence). CDR3 sequence reads: CASSLDGQPQHF. Written as DNA, the CDR3 is TGTGCCAGCAGCTTGGACGGCCAGCCCCAGCATTTT.

CDR3 in DNA: TGTGCCAGCAGCTTAAGAGGGGTAGAAGCTTTCTTT. This gives the protein CASSLRGVEAFF. The chain uses TRBV7-3 and TRBJ1-1, with a tentative D call TRBD1 (5 bases). The ends were cut back, 1 base at V and 8 bases at J, with 8 bases in the middle. The CDR3 spans 12 residues. The V gene's germline CDR1 is SGHTA and CDR2 FQGTGA.

The V call is TRBV5-1, the J call TRBJ2-3; TRBD1 aligns across 9 bases. The germline CDR1 and CDR2 sequences are SGHRS and YFSETQ. This CDR3 region has 16 residues. V shed 0 bases, J shed 4 bases, and the junction held 6 bases outside the gene matches. This chain's CDR3 is CASSLVTGTGPDTQYF. The CDR3 DNA follows: TGCGCCAGCAGCTTGGTAACCGGGACAGGGCCAGATACGCAGTATTTT.

This chain connects TRBV30 to TRBJ1-5; TRBD1 aligns across 7 bases. This CDR3 is 13 amino acids long. J lost 4 bases, V lost 6 bases, and 6 bases had no gene match. The germline V gene has CDR1 GTSNPN and CDR2 SVGIG (reference sequence). CDR3 amino acids: CACQAGGNQPQHF. In nucleotides, the CDR3 is TGTGCCTGCCAAGCAGGGGGGAATCAGCCCCAGCATTTT.

In this sample, this clone turned up once. At one of its ends the junction is not consistent with the germline gene, which may arise from a read error. The chain combines TRBV6-5 with TRBJ2-2; D gene ambiguous. Germline V lookup: CDR1 MNHEY, CDR2 SVGAGI. The CDR3 is made up of 14 amino acids. The CDR3 coding sequence is TGTGCCAGCAGTAACTCCGGGTTGACCGGGGAGCTGTTTTTT. This encodes CASSNSGLTGELFF.

As to this clone: This CDR3 is also generated by other DNA sequences in the sample. The chain employs TRBV9 and TRBJ2-1; tentatively, D is TRBD2 (6 bases). The CDR3 consists of 15 residues. Trimming removed 0 bases at V and 0 bases at J, with 7 bases between. The germline V gene encodes CDR1 SGDLS and CDR2 YYNGEE. The CDR3 protein is CASSVDGGSYNEQFF. The CDR3 DNA reads as TGTGCCAGCAGCGTAGACGGGGGCTCCTACAATGAGCAGTTCTTC.

This chain links TRBV19 with TRBJ1-5; possible D gene TRBD1, 5 bases. The length of the CDR3 is 14 residues. V lost 6 bases to trimming and J lost 7 bases, with 16 bases between them. Germline loops: CDR1 LNHDA, CDR2 SQIVND (reference sequence). CDR3: CASSPVARAQPQHF. The CDR3 DNA sequence: TGTGCCAGTAGCCCCGTGGCCAGGGCCCAGCCCCAGCATTTT.

The chain has TRBV9 and TRBJ2-7, with D tentatively TRBD2 (6 bases). The CDR3 loop spans 15 amino acids. Trimming took off 0 bases at V and 2 bases at J, with 12 bases between the two ends. Looked up from germline, CDR1 is SGDLS and CDR2 is YYNGEE. The DNA of the CDR3 is TGTGCCAGCAGCGTAGATGCCGGGACTGCCTACGAGCAGTACTTC. Encoded protein: CASSVDAGTAYEQYF.

V is TRBV5-5 and J is TRBJ2-7; 10 bases agree with TRBD1. This CDR3 is built from 15 residues. V lost 4 bases to trimming and J lost 1 base; unmatched junction nucleotides: 5. Germline loops: CDR1 SGHKS, CDR2 YYEKEE (reference sequence). CDR3 sequence reads: CASSHGTGVSYEQYF. CDR3 DNA: TGTGCCAGCAGCCACGGGACAGGGGTTTCCTACGAGCAGTACTTC.

The rearrangement links TRBV11-1 to TRBJ1-2; D may be TRBD1 (6 bases). The V end lost 4 bases, the J end lost 14 bases, and 17 bases lay between the germline ends. The CDR3 runs 12 residues. CDR1 and CDR2 from the germline V gene are SGHAT and FQDESV (reference sequence). Written as DNA, the CDR3 is TGTGCCAGCAGCTCAGGGGAGGGAGTGCGGACCTTC. Translated, it gives CASSSGEGVRTF.

The CDR3 sequence: CASSLRQGAESEQFF. The CDR3 region has the DNA TGCGCCAGCAGCTTGAGGCAGGGGGCAGAAAGTGAGCAGTTCTTC. This chain connects TRBV5-1 to TRBJ2-1; 8 positions agree with TRBD1. Germline V lookup: CDR1 SGHRS, CDR2 YFSETQ. CDR3 length: 15 residues. With V trimmed by 1 base and J by 9 bases, 9 bases remained unmatched. The complete variable domain, with remaining parts taken from reference TRBV5-1 and TRBJ2-1, reads KAGVTQTPRYLIKTRGQQVTLSCSPISGHRSVSWYQQTPGQGLQFLFEYFSETQRNKGNFPGRFSGRQFSNSRSEMNVSTLELGDSALYLCASSLRQGAESEQFFGPGTRLTVL.

CDR3 nucleotides: TGTGCCAGCAGTTACCCAGCGGAGGGGGACTATGGCTACACCTTC. This encodes CASSYPAEGDYGYTF. The rearrangement links TRBV6-6 to TRBJ1-2, with a weak D call TRBD1 (6 bases). Looked up from germline, CDR1 is MNHNY and CDR2 is SVGAGI (reference sequence). Trimming stripped 2 bases from V and 3 bases from J, with 13 bases between. The CDR3 contains 15 residues.

V gene TRBV6-5 combines with J gene TRBJ2-4; a possible D gene is TRBD2 (5 bases). Trimming pared 0 bases from V and 2 bases from J, leaving 11 bases between. The CDR3 is made up of 16 amino acids. CDR1 is MNHEY, CDR2 SVGAGI, per germline. CDR3 in amino acids: CASSYSNGISKNIQYF. The CDR3 DNA sequence: TGTGCCAGCAGTTACTCAAACGGGATTTCCAAAAACATTCAGTACTTC.

This chain links TRBV7-9 with TRBJ2-2; tentative D call: TRBD1 (5 bases). Between the trimmed V and J ends, which lost 3 bases and 4 bases, there was a span of 12 bases. CDR1 and CDR2 from the germline V gene are SEHNR and FQNEAQ (reference sequence). This CDR3 comprises 15 residues. CDR3 in DNA: TGTGCCAGCAGCTTCGTAAAGGGGCCCACCGGGGAGCTGTTTTTT. Its translation: CASSFVKGPTGELFF.